One sample yielded the 20 T cell receptor beta chains listed below, sequenced in a study of blood T cell repertoires in COVID-19. Libraries were prepared by immunoSEQ multiplex PCR; TCRdb keeps only in-frame clonotypes and omits some of them. The sample shows approximately 440,000 clones, roughly 91% of them seen only once. Specimen: PBMCs or T cells enriched from blood (not recorded which). Source of these receptors: a man between 18 and 35 years old who had recovered from COVID-19.

The chain couples TRBV9 to TRBJ1-6; 7 bases fit TRBD1. The length of the CDR3 is 19 residues. J lost 1 base, V lost 3 bases, and 13 bases had no gene match. Germline CDR1 and CDR2: SGDLS and YYNGEE. The CDR3 region has the DNA TGTGCCAGCAGCGCCCGAGGGGGCTCGCCCGTGTCCTATAATTCACCCCTCCACTTT. As protein: CASSARGGSPVSYNSPLHF.

This rearrangement joins TRBV6-5 to TRBJ2-5, with 8 nucleotides matching TRBD1. The CDR3 contains 15 residues. With V trimmed by 7 bases and J by 5 bases, 12 bases remained unmatched. The germline gives CDR1 MNHEY, CDR2 SVGAGI. CDR3 nucleotides: TGTGCCAGCACCCCAGAGGGCAGGGGGCAGGAGACCCAGTACTTC. This codes for CASTPEGRGQETQYF.

The chain joins TRBV19 to TRBJ2-7; the match to TRBD2 covers 11 bases. J was trimmed by 3 bases and V by 5 bases; bases with no gene match: 6. This CDR3 spans 15 amino acids. Germline values: CDR1 LNHDA, CDR2 SQIVND (reference sequence). CDR3 loop: CASSSGLAAHYEQYF. The DNA of the CDR3 is TGTGCCAGTAGTTCGGGACTAGCGGCCCACTACGAGCAGTACTTC.

V gene TRBV28 combines with J gene TRBJ2-1, with 12 bases identical to TRBD2. Looked up from germline, CDR1 is MDHEN and CDR2 is SYDVKM. With V trimmed by 3 bases and J by 7 bases, 10 bases remained unmatched. The CDR3 is 17 residues long. The CDR3: CASSFPLVLAGGNEQFF. The CDR3 bases are TGTGCCAGCAGTTTCCCTTTGGTCCTAGCGGGAGGGAATGAGCAGTTCTTC.

The DNA for the CDR3 is TGTGCCAGCAGCCAAGAACTCGGGAGTTCCATGGAGCAGTACTTC. Translating it yields CASSQELGSSMEQYF. This chain links TRBV3-1 (or the pseudogene TRBV3-2) with TRBJ2-7, with D maybe TRBD2 (6 bases). Germline V CDR1 and CDR2: LGHDT, YNNKEL (reference sequence). The CDR3 totals 15 residues. V shed 0 bases and J shed 7 bases, with 16 bases lying between them.

The chain links TRBV10-3 to TRBJ1-2, with D maybe TRBD1 (5 bases). There are 11 residues in the CDR3. Germline assignment: CDR1 ENHRY and CDR2 SYGVKD. V dropped 10 bases and J dropped 2 bases, with 8 bases sitting between them. The CDR3 bases are TGTGCCACCGGGGGGAACTATGGCTACACCTTC. Protein sequence: CATGGNYGYTF.

The V gene is TRBV6-2 or TRBV6-3, the J gene TRBJ2-5; D is possibly TRBD1 (6 bases). Germline V gene data show CDR1 as MNHEY and CDR2 as SVGEGT. The CDR3 length is 14 residues. Trimming removed 4 bases at V and 2 bases at J, with 11 bases between. CDR3 sequence reads: CASSSLGQQETQYF. CDR3 in DNA: TGTGCCAGCAGTTCGCTAGGACAGCAAGAGACCCAGTACTTC.

The chain links TRBV30 to TRBJ1-1; weak D call: TRBD1 (5 bases). CDR1 GTSNPN and CDR2 SVGIG come from the germline V gene (reference sequence). The length of the CDR3 is 12 residues. The V gene lost 5 bases and the J gene lost 7 bases, with 14 bases spanning the gap. In nucleotides, the CDR3 is TGTGCCTGGGCCGACGCGGGGCTTGAAGCTTTCTTT. Encoded protein: CAWADAGLEAFF. The full variable domain, its missing parts supplied by reference TRBV30 and TRBJ1-1, is SQTIHQWPATLVQPVGSPLSLECTVEGTSNPNLYWYRQAAGRGLQLLFYSVGIGQISSEVPQNLSASRPQDRQFILSSKKLLLSDSGFYLCAWADAGLEAFFGQGTRLTVV.

J is TRBJ1-2 and V is TRBV4-1; D is perhaps TRBD1 (6 bases). The CDR3 is made up of 16 amino acids. Germline values: CDR1 MGHRA, CDR2 YSYEKL. V shed 1 base and J shed 5 bases, with 17 bases lying between them. CDR3: CASSQVPTGAVYGYTF. The CDR3 nucleotides read TGCGCCAGCAGCCAAGTCCCGACAGGCGCCGTGTATGGCTACACCTTC.

In DNA, the CDR3 is TGTGCCAGCAGCGCCTCGGGACAGGGCTATGGCTACACCTTC. Protein product: CASSASGQGYGYTF. The chain links TRBV9 to TRBJ1-2, with 9 bases matching TRBD1. This CDR3 contains 14 residues. The germline gives CDR1 SGDLS, CDR2 YYNGEE. Trimming at V came to 3 bases and at J to 4 bases, leaving 4 bases not matched to a gene.

This chain uses TRBV5-1 with TRBJ2-7; no firm D call. V lost 5 bases, J lost 3 bases, and 9 bases lay in between. The germline gives CDR1 SGHRS, CDR2 YFSETQ. CDR3 length: 12 amino acids. The CDR3 is CASSGPSYEQYF. The CDR3, as DNA: TGCGCCAGCAGTGGCCCCAGCTACGAGCAGTACTTC.

This sequence joins TRBV29-1 and TRBJ2-7; weak D call: TRBD2 (6 bases). CDR1 is SQVTM and CDR2 is ANQGSEA in the germline V gene. Trimming left V 2 bases short and J 7 bases short, with 15 bases between. CDR3 size: 13 residues. The CDR3 nucleotides are TGCAGCGTTGAAACCCCAGCGGGCGGTGAGCAGTACTTC. Its protein is CSVETPAGGEQYF.

The V call is TRBV18, the J call TRBJ1-2; 7 bases align to TRBD1. V was clipped by 3 bases and J by 2 bases; unmatched bases: 12. Germline lookup yields CDR1 KGHSH and CDR2 LQKENI. There are 17 residues in the CDR3. CDR3 amino acids: CASSPHRGQFMNYGYTF. CDR3 nucleotides: TGTGCCAGCTCACCTCACAGGGGCCAATTCATGAACTATGGCTACACCTTC.

V usage is TRBV5-1 and J usage is TRBJ2-5, with 8 bases that match TRBD1. Germline assignment: CDR1 SGHRS and CDR2 YFSETQ. CDR3 length: 15 residues. The trim removed 0 bases at V and 1 base at J, leaving 2 bases unmatched. The DNA for the CDR3 is TGCGCCAGCAGCTTGGCGCAGGGGGCCCAAGAGACCCAGTACTTC. Translation: CASSLAQGAQETQYF.

The V and J genes are TRBV28 and TRBJ2-3, with a weak D call TRBD1 (5 bases). This CDR3 is 14 amino acids long. V lost 6 bases and J 0 bases, leaving 10 bases between the germline ends. Germline loops: CDR1 MDHEN, CDR2 SYDVKM. Here the CDR3 reads CASSDSASTDTQYF. The CDR3 DNA follows: TGTGCCAGCAGCGACAGCGCTAGCACAGATACGCAGTATTTT.

The chain combines TRBV27 with TRBJ2-5; TRBD2 aligns across 7 bases. Germline CDR1 and CDR2: MNHEY and SMNVEV (reference sequence). V shed 5 bases and J 1 base; nucleotides not matched to a gene: 10. The length of the CDR3 is 16 residues. In DNA, the CDR3 is TGTGCCAGCAGTCTCCGTAGGAGCGGGACCCAAGAGACCCAGTACTTC. This codes for CASSLRRSGTQETQYF.

This chain links TRBV12-3 or TRBV12-4 with TRBJ1-1; no clear D. V was clipped by 6 bases and J by 2 bases, with 7 bases between them. This CDR3 contains 12 residues. The CDR3 is CASSPFNTEAFF. The CDR3, as DNA: TGTGCCAGCAGCCCGTTTAACACTGAAGCTTTCTTT.

The count of this clone is one. The J gene is TRBJ1-2, the V gene TRBV18; possible D gene TRBD1, 5 bases. Germline V gene sequence: CDR1 KGHSH, CDR2 LQKENI. The CDR3 is 14 residues long. Trimming shortened V by 6 bases and J by 1 base, and 12 bases separated the two germline ends. In DNA form, the CDR3 reads TGTGCCAGCTCTCAAGACAGAGATAACTATGGCTACACCTTC. Protein: CASSQDRDNYGYTF.

V is TRBV19 and J is TRBJ2-1; no reliable D call. V lost 0 bases to trimming and J lost 2 bases, with 5 bases between them. Germline V lookup: CDR1 LNHDA, CDR2 SQIVND (reference sequence). CDR3 length: 14 residues. Written as DNA, the CDR3 is TGTGCCAGTAGTATAGAACCGGCCTACAATGAGCAGTTCTTC. This codes for CASSIEPAYNEQFF.

The rearrangement links TRBV18 to TRBJ2-7; 8 nucleotides agree with TRBD2. This CDR3 is built from 13 residues. V gave up 3 bases and J gave up 5 bases; unmatched junction bases: 3. Germline lookup yields CDR1 KGHSH and CDR2 LQKENI. The CDR3 protein is CASSPGGGNEQYF. The DNA for the CDR3 is TGTGCCAGCTCACCCGGGGGGGGAAACGAGCAGTACTTC.